The 18 T cell receptor beta chains in this list originate from one sample, sequenced in a study of blood T cell repertoires in COVID-19. The data were produced by immunoSEQ multiplex PCR, yet TCRdb's version contains in-frame clones alone and is incomplete. The table shows more than 70,000 clones, with around 89% occurring only once. The sequenced material came from peripheral blood. All receptors derive from a human donor in a cohort sampled during active COVID-19.

The chain recombines TRBV5-6 with TRBJ2-7; D uncertain. V dropped 7 bases and J dropped 0 bases, with 17 bases sitting between them. This CDR3 is 15 amino acids long. The germline V gene encodes CDR1 SGHDT and CDR2 YYEEEE. The CDR3: CASGPGASSSYEQYF. For the CDR3, the DNA is TGTGCCAGCGGCCCCGGCGCTAGTAGCTCCTACGAGCAGTACTTC.

This chain connects TRBV27 to TRBJ1-2; 7 bases map to TRBD1. The CDR3 covers 14 residues. J lost 3 bases, V lost 6 bases, and 7 bases had no gene match. The V gene's germline CDR1 is MNHEY and CDR2 SMNVEV (reference sequence). The CDR3 nucleotides read TGTGCCAGCAGCCTACAGGGGTCTTACTATGGCTACACCTTC. Its translation is CASSLQGSYYGYTF.

This chain connects TRBV5-5 to TRBJ1-6, with TRBD1 identical over 7 bases. V was clipped by 2 bases and J by 8 bases; unmatched bases: 4. The CDR3 loop spans 14 amino acids. The germline gives CDR1 SGHKS, CDR2 YYEKEE (reference sequence). CDR3 sequence reads: CASSFRDSHSPLHF. The DNA of the CDR3 is TGTGCCAGCAGCTTCCGGGACAGTCATTCACCCCTCCACTTT.

The chain carries TRBV19 and TRBJ2-3; D is perhaps TRBD2 (6 bases). The V end was cut by 7 bases, the J end by 6 bases, with 11 bases between. The V gene's germline CDR1 is LNHDA and CDR2 SQIVND (reference sequence). There are 12 residues in the CDR3. The CDR3 sequence is CASTIGGDTQYF. The CDR3 DNA follows: TGTGCCAGTACCATAGGAGGGGATACGCAGTATTTT.

The chain joins TRBV4-1 to TRBJ2-7; 11 bases are a match to TRBD2. V shed 1 base and J 6 bases; nucleotides not matched to a gene: 5. Germline V gene lookup returns CDR1 MGHRA and CDR2 YSYEKL. The CDR3 totals 15 residues. CDR3 in amino acids: CASSQATSGILEQYF. DNA for the CDR3: TGCGCCAGCAGCCAAGCGACTAGCGGGATACTCGAGCAGTACTTC.

The J gene is TRBJ1-3, the V gene TRBV9; the D gene is possibly TRBD1 (5 bases). Germline CDR1 and CDR2: SGDLS and YYNGEE. This CDR3 has 17 amino acids. The V end was cut by 0 bases, the J end by 3 bases, with 16 bases between. The CDR3 loop reads CASSVGGGPEGGNTIYF. As DNA, the CDR3 is TGTGCCAGCAGCGTAGGGGGGGGACCCGAGGGTGGAAACACCATATATTTT.

This chain connects TRBV29-1 to TRBJ1-1; tentative D call: TRBD1 (5 bases). CDR3 length: 13 residues. Trimming left V 4 bases short and J 3 bases short, with 12 bases between. The germline gives CDR1 SQVTM, CDR2 ANQGSEA. As DNA, the CDR3 is TGCAGCGTTGCAACGACGGGGGACACTGAAGCTTTCTTT. The encoded protein is CSVATTGDTEAFF.

The chain combines TRBV9 with TRBJ2-3; 14 bases agree with TRBD2. The V gene's germline CDR1 is SGDLS and CDR2 YYNGEE. The J segment lost 5 bases and the V segment lost 0 bases, leaving 11 bases of the junction unmatched. The length of the CDR3 is 19 residues. CDR3 coding DNA: TGTGCCAGCAGCGTAGTTCCCGGGACTAGCGGGAGTCAGATAGATACGCAGTATTTT. Translated: CASSVVPGTSGSQIDTQYF.

This clone came up once. V is TRBV4-1 and J is TRBJ2-7, with 10 bases fitting TRBD2. Germline CDR1 and CDR2: MGHRA and YSYEKL. This CDR3 has 18 residues. V was pared by 0 bases and J by 1 base, with 9 bases of the junction left unmatched. The CDR3 spells CASSQDWVSSGGSYEQYF. CDR3 in DNA: TGCGCCAGCAGCCAAGATTGGGTCTCTAGCGGGGGATCCTACGAGCAGTACTTC.

The chain links TRBV29-1 to TRBJ2-7; 14 positions match TRBD2. Unmatched junction bases numbered 2, after V lost 1 base and J lost 3 bases. CDR3 length: 15 amino acids. CDR1 is SQVTM, CDR2 ANQGSEA, per germline. The CDR3 region has the DNA TGCAGCGTTGAAGGGGGACTAGCGGGAGTCTACGAGCAGTACTTC. Translation gives CSVEGGLAGVYEQYF.

The chain combines TRBV5-1 with TRBJ2-7; the D gene is possibly TRBD2 (6 bases). The germline gives CDR1 SGHRS, CDR2 YFSETQ. The V end was cut by 3 bases, the J end by 3 bases, with 7 bases between. CDR3 length equals 12 residues. CDR3 sequence: CASSSGLYEQYF. Written as DNA, the CDR3 is TGCGCCAGCAGCTCGGGACTCTACGAGCAGTACTTC.

The rearrangement joins TRBV30 to TRBJ1-2; 9 bases fit TRBD1. V shed 2 bases and J 4 bases; nucleotides not matched to a gene: 8. The CDR3 totals 15 residues. CDR1 and CDR2 (germline): GTSNPN, SVGIG (reference sequence). CDR3 bases: TGTGCCTGGAGTTTACAGGGGGCGCGGATCTATGGCTACACCTTC. Translation: CAWSLQGARIYGYTF.

This chain joins TRBV6-5 and TRBJ1-2; a weak D match, TRBD1 (6 bases). The germline V gene encodes CDR1 MNHEY and CDR2 SVGAGI. Trimming took off 6 bases at V and 2 bases at J, with 10 bases between the two ends. This CDR3 comprises 13 residues. The CDR3 DNA reads TGTGCCAGCAGCGGAGGACAGAACTATGGCTACACCTTC. This sequence encodes CASSGGQNYGYTF.

This sequence joins TRBV27 and TRBJ1-1; D remains unclear. This CDR3 is built from 15 residues. Trimming shortened V by 0 bases and J by 1 base, and 9 bases separated the two germline ends. Germline CDR1 and CDR2: MNHEY and SMNVEV (reference sequence). DNA of the CDR3: TGTGCCAGCAGTTTATCAGCAGGCCCGAACACTGAAGCTTTCTTT. It yields the protein CASSLSAGPNTEAFF.

This sequence joins TRBV3-1 (or the pseudogene TRBV3-2) and TRBJ1-3; D not certain. CDR1 is LGHDT and CDR2 is YNNKEL in the germline V gene (reference sequence). This CDR3 spans 14 amino acids. The V and J ends lost 5 bases and 0 bases respectively, with 8 bases between them. This CDR3 is CASSVRPSGNTIYF. DNA of the CDR3: TGTGCCAGCAGCGTGAGGCCCTCTGGAAACACCATATATTTT.

This chain links TRBV5-6 with TRBJ2-3; 9 bases line up with TRBD2. Trimming cost V 4 bases and J 4 bases; bases outside gene matches: 7. Germline CDR1 SGHDT, CDR2 YYEEEE. This CDR3 spans 15 amino acids. The CDR3 sequence: CASSPGTSSADTQYF. As DNA, the CDR3 is TGTGCCAGCAGCCCCGGGACTAGCAGCGCAGATACGCAGTATTTT.

This rearrangement joins TRBV6-2 or TRBV6-3 to TRBJ2-7; the D gene is possibly TRBD2 (5 bases). The V gene lost 2 bases and the J gene lost 9 bases, with 11 bases spanning the gap. CDR3 length: 12 amino acids. In germline, CDR1 is MNHEY, CDR2 SVGEGT. The CDR3 loop reads CASSYPTAGQYF. In DNA, the CDR3 is TGTGCCAGCAGTTACCCCACGGCGGGGCAGTACTTC.

The J gene is TRBJ1-2, the V gene TRBV7-9; D unresolved. This CDR3 has 12 amino acids. V was clipped by 2 bases and J by 10 bases, with 11 bases between them. Germline lookup yields CDR1 SEHNR and CDR2 FQNEAQ (reference sequence). Here the CDR3 reads CASSLPGTHYTF. CDR3 nucleotides: TGTGCCAGCAGCTTACCAGGAACACACTACACCTTC.